This T cell receptor (beta chain) appears in the sequencing data of a study of cytomegalovirus exposure and HLA in healthy donors. Study observations and caveats: What was likely a sequencing artifact was a cluster of highly shared sequence variants. The HLA-A and HLA-B alleles of most subjects were reportedly predicted accurately from TCR beta sequences. Earlier analysis found most TCR beta V segments productive about 87% or about 30% of the time.

The CDR3 contains 14 residues. Looked up from germline, CDR1 is SGDLS and CDR2 is YYNGEE. V lost 4 bases to trimming and J lost 2 bases; unmatched junction nucleotides: 5. A multiplex PCR was run with 60 Vbeta primers and 13 Jbeta primers. Repertoires were generated with immunoSEQ multiplex PCR, while TCRdb's copy carries only in-frame clones and drops some. The sample has over 150,000 clones, roughly 80% seen once; the top ten hold 7%. As for this clone: Its specificity is not known.

The sequence derives from a woman aged 25-40 years in good health and CMV-seropositive. Sequencing was performed on PBMCs. The V call is TRBV9, the J call TRBJ1-2, with 7 bases lining up with TRBD1. DNA for the CDR3: TGTGCCAGCAGCCCATGGGACAGAAACTATGGCTACACCTTC. Its protein product is CASSPWDRNYGYTF.